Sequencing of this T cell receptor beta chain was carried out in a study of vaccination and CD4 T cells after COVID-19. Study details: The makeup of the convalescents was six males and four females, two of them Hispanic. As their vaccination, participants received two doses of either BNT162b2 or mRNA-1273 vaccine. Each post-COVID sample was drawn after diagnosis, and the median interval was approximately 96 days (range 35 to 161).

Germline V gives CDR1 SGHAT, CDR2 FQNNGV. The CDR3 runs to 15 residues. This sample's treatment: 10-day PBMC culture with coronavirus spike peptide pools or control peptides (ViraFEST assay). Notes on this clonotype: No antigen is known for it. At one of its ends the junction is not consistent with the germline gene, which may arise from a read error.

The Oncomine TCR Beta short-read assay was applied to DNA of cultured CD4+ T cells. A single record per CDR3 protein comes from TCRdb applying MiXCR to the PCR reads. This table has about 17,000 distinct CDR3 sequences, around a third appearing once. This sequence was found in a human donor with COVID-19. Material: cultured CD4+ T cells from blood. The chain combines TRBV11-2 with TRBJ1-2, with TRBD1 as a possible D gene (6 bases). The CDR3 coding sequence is TGTGCCAGCAACTTACCAGAAGGGGGTGGCTATGGCTACACCTTC. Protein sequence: CASNLPEGGGYGYTF. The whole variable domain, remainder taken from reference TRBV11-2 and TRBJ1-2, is EAGVAQSPRYKIIEKRQSVAFWCNPISGHATLYWYQQILGQGPKLLIQFQNNGVVDDSQLPKDRFSAERLKGVDSTLKIQPAKLEDSAVYLCASNLPEGGGYGYTFGSGTRLTVV.